What follows are 24 T cell receptor beta chains derived from one specimen sequenced in a study of technical replicates of blood from several donors. TCRdb keeps only in-frame clones here, not all; method: immunoSEQ multiplex PCR. The table lists tens of thousands of clones, 93% of them singletons. The specimen was T cells isolated from PBMCs. The origin of the receptors is a human donor in good health.

The count of this clone is one. The rearrangement links TRBV18 to TRBJ2-4, with 7 positions matching TRBD1. There are 14 residues in the CDR3. In germline, CDR1 is KGHSH, CDR2 LQKENI. V was clipped by 4 bases and J by 10 bases; unmatched bases: 10. CDR3 sequence: CASSQTGLLNIQYF. The CDR3 DNA follows: TGTGCCAGCTCACAGACAGGGCTCCTTAATATTCAGTACTTC.

The chain couples TRBV19 to TRBJ1-1; the match to TRBD1 covers 10 bases. Germline lookup yields CDR1 LNHDA and CDR2 SQIVND (reference sequence). The CDR3 length is 15 residues. With V trimmed by 3 bases and J by 5 bases, 6 bases remained unmatched. The CDR3 sequence is CASSMTGGFWTEAFF. The DNA of the CDR3 is TGTGCCAGTAGTATGACAGGGGGCTTTTGGACTGAAGCTTTCTTT.

As DNA, the CDR3 is TGTGCCAGCAGTGAGGGCGGGAGGGCCAATGAGCAGTTCTTC. Translating it yields CASSEGGRANEQFF. The genes are TRBV2 and TRBJ2-1; 9 bases agree with TRBD2. The junction had 3 bases not matched to a gene; V was cut back by 3 bases and J by 6 bases. There are 14 residues in the CDR3. CDR1 SNHLY and CDR2 FYNNEI come from the germline V gene.

The chain joins TRBV10-2 to TRBJ1-1; D is unresolved. The length of the CDR3 is 13 residues. Germline CDR1 reads WSHSY; CDR2 reads SAAADI. The V and J ends lost 8 bases and 1 base respectively, with 11 bases between them. CDR3 region: CASVDTWNTEAFF. DNA of the CDR3: TGCGCCAGCGTCGACACTTGGAACACTGAAGCTTTCTTT.

The rearrangement joins TRBV27 to TRBJ2-1; D remains unclear. V lost 10 bases and J lost 5, with 18 bases in between. The CDR3 sequence is 14 residues long. CDR1 is MNHEY, CDR2 SMNVEV, per germline (reference sequence). CDR3 nucleotide sequence: TGTGCCACGAGTCGGCAGGTGGTTAACAATGAGCAGTTCTTC. Protein sequence: CATSRQVVNNEQFF.

The table lists this clone with a count of one. The CDR3 loop reads CASSPSTVGETQYF. The CDR3 DNA follows: TGCGCCAGCAGCCCCTCGACAGTTGGGGAGACCCAGTACTTC. The rearrangement uses TRBV5-1 and TRBJ2-5; D might be TRBD1 (5 bases). This CDR3 has 14 residues. Germline CDR1 reads SGHRS; CDR2 reads YFSETQ. V was clipped by 4 bases and J by 5 bases, with 15 bases between them.

The chain employs TRBV4-1 and TRBJ1-1, with D tentatively TRBD1 (5 bases). V was shortened by 0 bases and J by 0 bases, with 11 bases between the two germline ends. Germline CDR1 and CDR2: MGHRA and YSYEKL. The CDR3 has 16 residues. The CDR3 protein is CASSQDANRMNTEAFF. CDR3 in DNA: TGCGCCAGCAGCCAAGATGCTAACAGGATGAACACTGAAGCTTTCTTT.

The genes are TRBV15 and TRBJ2-2; D unclear. The length of the CDR3 is 14 residues. Trimming pared 5 bases from V and 0 bases from J, leaving 7 bases between. Germline values: CDR1 LNHNV, CDR2 YYDKDF (reference sequence). CDR3 loop: CATSPVANTGELFF. CDR3 in DNA: TGTGCCACCAGCCCGGTCGCGAACACCGGGGAGCTGTTTTTT.

The J gene is TRBJ1-5, the V gene TRBV28; TRBD1 matches at 7 bases. V shed 6 bases, J shed 3 bases, and the junction held 8 bases outside the gene matches. The CDR3 runs 15 residues. The V gene's germline CDR1 is MDHEN and CDR2 SYDVKM. Written as DNA, the CDR3 is TGTGCCAGCAGCCCCGCTGACAGGGACAATCAGCCCCAGCATTTT. Amino acids: CASSPADRDNQPQHF.

V is TRBV7-8 and J is TRBJ1-5; 10 nucleotides align to TRBD1. V shed 3 bases and J 1 base; nucleotides not matched to a gene: 6. The CDR3 runs 17 residues. Looked up from germline, CDR1 is SGHVS and CDR2 is FQNEAQ. The CDR3 loop is CASSLRGQGDSNQPQHF. DNA for the CDR3: TGTGCCAGCAGCTTGAGAGGACAGGGGGACAGCAATCAGCCCCAGCATTTT.

V is TRBV6-1 and J is TRBJ1-2; D unclear. V was trimmed by 1 base and J by 8 bases, leaving 14 bases between them. CDR3 length: 14 amino acids. CDR1 is MNHNS and CDR2 is SASEGT in the germline V gene. For the CDR3, the DNA is TGTGCCAGCAGTGAAGTTGGGCCGTTGCAGGGCTACACCTTC. The encoded protein is CASSEVGPLQGYTF.

This clone was picked up one time. The chain is built from TRBV19 and TRBJ1-5, with 9 bases matching TRBD1. Germline V gene lookup returns CDR1 LNHDA and CDR2 SQIVND (reference sequence). Germline trimming cut 6 bases from V and 7 bases from J; bases unmatched to any gene: 4. The CDR3 contains 13 residues. CDR3 amino acids: CASRDRGRQPQHF. CDR3 in DNA: TGTGCCAGTAGAGACAGGGGGAGACAGCCCCAGCATTTT.

The chain couples TRBV2 to TRBJ2-5; 8 bases map to TRBD1. The CDR3 runs to 14 residues. Germline CDR1 SNHLY, CDR2 FYNNEI. V was clipped by 4 bases and J by 5 bases; unmatched bases: 6. The CDR3 loop reads CASSARGRWETQYF. In DNA, the CDR3 is TGTGCCAGCAGTGCCAGGGGGCGCTGGGAGACCCAGTACTTC.

The chain links TRBV4-2 to TRBJ2-2, with TRBD2 matching 10 bases. The CDR3 extends over 19 amino acids. Germline loops: CDR1 LGHNA, CDR2 YNFKEQ. V was pared by 0 bases and J by 5 bases, with 12 bases of the junction left unmatched. CDR3 sequence (DNA): TGTGCCAGCAGCCAAGAAAACACCCTGGCTAGCGGGGGAACCGGGGAGCTGTTTTTT. Translated, it gives CASSQENTLASGGTGELFF.

The V and J genes are TRBV30 and TRBJ2-7; D is perhaps TRBD1 (6 bases). Between the trimmed V and J ends, which lost 4 bases and 3 bases, there was a span of 13 bases. This CDR3 region has 13 residues. The germline V gene encodes CDR1 GTSNPN and CDR2 SVGIG (reference sequence). The CDR3 loop reads CAWNEGTIYEQYF. Here the CDR3 DNA reads TGTGCCTGGAACGAGGGGACAATCTACGAGCAGTACTTC.

This clone was recorded only once. The rearrangement links TRBV5-1 to TRBJ2-2; D remains unclear. The CDR3 consists of 16 residues. With 0 bases removed from V and 0 bases from J, the gap between germline ends came to 9 bases. Germline CDR1 and CDR2: SGHRS and YFSETQ. The CDR3 coding sequence is TGCGCCAGCAGCTTGGTGTCCAGTCCGAACACCGGGGAGCTGTTTTTT. It yields the protein CASSLVSSPNTGELFF.

The chain joins TRBV11-2 to TRBJ2-3, with 7 bases matching TRBD1. The V gene's germline CDR1 is SGHAT and CDR2 FQNNGV. This CDR3 is built from 17 residues. Unmatched junction bases numbered 7, after V lost 1 base and J lost 0 bases. The chain's CDR3 is CASSLVPGQPSTDTQYF. DNA for the CDR3: TGTGCCAGCAGCTTAGTCCCGGGACAGCCTAGCACAGATACGCAGTATTTT.

The CDR3 loop reads CASSPGGGGGTGRPIYGYTF. As DNA, the CDR3 is TGCGCCAGCAGCCCCGGCGGTGGAGGGGGGACAGGGAGACCTATTTACGGCTACACCTTC. This sequence joins TRBV5-1 and TRBJ1-2; TRBD1 agrees at 9 bases. Germline trimming cut 4 bases from V and 8 bases from J; bases unmatched to any gene: 27. Looked up from germline, CDR1 is SGHRS and CDR2 is YFSETQ. This CDR3 comprises 20 residues. The full variable domain, its missing parts supplied by reference TRBV5-1 and TRBJ1-2, is KAGVTQTPRYLIKTRGQQVTLSCSPISGHRSVSWYQQTPGQGLQFLFEYFSETQRNKGNFPGRFSGRQFSNSRSEMNVSTLELGDSALYLCASSPGGGGGTGRPIYGYTFGSGTRLTVV.

This clone appeared once. The J gene is TRBJ2-7, the V gene TRBV28; D might be TRBD2 (6 bases). The V end was cut by 8 bases, the J end by 3 bases, with 8 bases between. CDR3 length equals 11 residues. Germline V gene sequence: CDR1 MDHEN, CDR2 SYDVKM. The CDR3 nucleotides read TGTGCCAGCCGACTAGGCTACGAGCAGTACTTC. This translates into CASRLGYEQYF.

The rearrangement links TRBV6-5 to TRBJ2-7; tentatively, D is TRBD1 (6 bases). CDR3 length: 11 amino acids. Germline-derived CDR1 and CDR2 are MNHEY and SVGAGI. V lost 5 bases to trimming and J lost 8 bases, with 10 bases between them. The CDR3 is CASSGTLKQYF. DNA for the CDR3: TGTGCCAGCAGTGGGACACTCAAGCAGTACTTC.

The rearrangement joins TRBV21-1 to TRBJ2-7; the tabulated D call, TRBD1, remains unverified against the DNA. TRBV21-1 has pseudogene status. The CDR3 spans 16 residues. The CDR3 DNA is TGTGCCAGCAGCCCCCTAGAGGGACAGGGGGTCTACGAGCAGTACTTC. It yields the protein CASSPLEGQGVYEQYF.

Sample share makes this clone medium-sized. The chain uses TRBV4-1 and TRBJ1-5; 7 bases fit TRBD1. This CDR3 is built from 17 residues. The V and J ends lost 0 bases and 0 bases, in that order; junction bases with no gene match: 5. In germline, CDR1 is MGHRA, CDR2 YSYEKL. The CDR3, as DNA: TGCGCCAGCAGCCAAGATGGGGACAGCTATAGCAATCAGCCCCAGCATTTT. Translated, it gives CASSQDGDSYSNQPQHF.

The chain employs TRBV19 and TRBJ2-1; 10 nucleotides line up with TRBD2. CDR1 is LNHDA, CDR2 SQIVND, per germline (reference sequence). The length of the CDR3 is 15 residues. With V trimmed by 7 bases and J by 5 bases, 8 bases remained unmatched. The CDR3 DNA reads TGTGCCAGTATTAAAAAAACTAGCGGGGACAATGAGCAGTTCTTC. Protein product: CASIKKTSGDNEQFF.

The chain uses TRBV28 and TRBJ1-1, with a weak D call TRBD1 (6 bases). V lost 5 bases, J lost 4 bases, and 17 bases lay in between. The germline V gene encodes CDR1 MDHEN and CDR2 SYDVKM. The CDR3 length is 15 residues. The CDR3 DNA follows: TGTGCCAGCAGTGCAGAACAGGGTAGGGGCACTGAAGCTTTCTTT. This translates into CASSAEQGRGTEAFF.